A single sample gave rise to the 32 T cell receptor beta chains below, sequenced in a study of human T cells and chemical hapten exposure. Noted time point: pre-sensitization, week 0. Treatment defined: therapeutic diphenylcyclopropenone sensitization with weekly scalp DPC. MiXCR, run by TCRdb on the RACE reads, gives a single entry per CDR3 protein. The repertoire has fewer than 300,000 distinct CDR3 sequences, approximately 8.6% of them found once; the top ten carry 2.3%. Sequences were derived from whole blood, sampled in connection with sensitization to the hapten diphenylcyclopropenone (DPC). The receptors shown here come from a woman in her 40s with alopecia areata. Some clones in this sample may be carry-over from other donors' samples.

A few counts support this clonotype. This sequence joins TRBV18 and TRBJ1-5; 7 bases map to TRBD1. This CDR3 is 15 amino acids long. Germline trimming cut 2 bases from V and 4 bases from J; bases unmatched to any gene: 5. CDR1 KGHSH and CDR2 LQKENI come from the germline V gene. CDR3 protein: CASSPGGTENQPQHF. The CDR3 region has the DNA TGTGCCAGCTCACCAGGAGGGACAGAAAATCAGCCCCAGCATTTT.

V gene TRBV2 combines with J gene TRBJ2-3; D is unresolved. Between the trimmed V and J ends, which lost 4 bases and 0 bases, there was a span of 8 bases. The CDR3 covers 14 residues. CDR1 is SNHLY and CDR2 is FYNNEI in the germline V gene. CDR3 in amino acids: CASSVSRSTDTQYF. DNA of the CDR3: TGTGCCAGCAGTGTTTCTCGGAGCACAGATACGCAGTATTTT.

The V gene is TRBV20-1, the J gene TRBJ2-3; D gene ambiguous. This CDR3 contains 14 residues. Germline-derived CDR1 and CDR2 are DFQATT and SNEGSKA (reference sequence). Trimming took 5 bases from V and 4 from J, leaving 16 bases between them. CDR3 sequence reads: CSAGPRVNADTQYF. The DNA for the CDR3 is TGCAGTGCTGGGCCCCGAGTGAATGCAGATACGCAGTATTTT.

A few counts support this clonotype. This rearrangement joins TRBV2 to TRBJ1-5, with no clear D. Deletions cut 0 bases from V and 3 bases from J, with 6 bases between. The CDR3 runs 14 residues. The germline CDR1 and CDR2 sequences are SNHLY and FYNNEI. Here the CDR3 DNA reads TGTGCCAGCAGTGAAGCCACCCTCAATCAGCCCCAGCATTTT. Translating gives CASSEATLNQPQHF.

A few counts support this clonotype. The chain carries TRBV2 and TRBJ2-2; a weak D match, TRBD1 (6 bases). Germline V gene lookup returns CDR1 SNHLY and CDR2 FYNNEI. The V end was cut by 7 bases, the J end by 4 bases, with 16 bases between. CDR3 length equals 15 residues. CDR3 in DNA: TGTGCCAGCATCGCAGGACCACAGGGCACCGGGGAGCTGTTTTTT. This translates into CASIAGPQGTGELFF. The full variable domain, its missing parts supplied by reference TRBV2 and TRBJ2-2, is EPEVTQTPSHQVTQMGQEVILRCVPISNHLYFYWYRQILGQKVEFLVSFYNNEISEKSEIFDDQFSVERPDGSNFTLKIRSTKLEDSAMYFCASIAGPQGTGELFFGEGSRLTVL.

At least ten counts were recorded for this clonotype. The V call is TRBV12-3 or TRBV12-4, the J call TRBJ2-1; D not certain. V was clipped by 6 bases and J by 7 bases, with 10 bases between them. This CDR3 spans 12 amino acids. CDR3 in amino acids: CASRRTVNEQFF. The CDR3, as DNA: TGTGCCAGCAGGAGGACGGTAAATGAGCAGTTCTTC.

The chain joins TRBV28 to TRBJ1-1; D remains ambiguous. Germline V gives CDR1 MDHEN, CDR2 SYDVKM. V lost 3 bases to trimming and J lost 0 bases, with 29 bases between them. The CDR3 is made up of 21 amino acids. CDR3 sequence: CASSFIRLWTGSDSLNTEAFF. The CDR3 region has the DNA TGTGCCAGCAGTTTTATCCGCCTTTGGACGGGATCTGATTCCCTGAACACTGAAGCTTTCTTT.

There are a few counts of this clonotype. This sequence joins TRBV20-1 and TRBJ2-7; tentatively, D is TRBD2 (5 bases). Deletions cut 3 bases from V and 0 bases from J, with 6 bases between. In germline, CDR1 is DFQATT, CDR2 SNEGSKA (reference sequence). CDR3 length equals 12 residues. The CDR3 here is CSARDFSYEQYF. For the CDR3, the DNA is TGCAGTGCTAGGGACTTCTCCTACGAGCAGTACTTC.

The chain links TRBV7-9 to TRBJ1-6; no clear D. Per the germline V gene, CDR1 is SEHNR and CDR2 is FQNEAQ (reference sequence). Deletions cut 4 bases from V and 9 bases from J, with 7 bases between. The CDR3 is 12 residues long. The CDR3: CASSSTSSPLHF. CDR3 bases: TGTGCCAGCAGCTCAACGAGTTCACCCCTCCACTTT.

This chain links TRBV9 with TRBJ1-6; perhaps TRBD1 as D (6 bases). V lost 3 bases and J 5 bases, leaving 15 bases between the germline ends. CDR3 length equals 16 residues. CDR1 and CDR2 (germline): SGDLS, YYNGEE. The CDR3 protein is CASSAGAGTDNSPLHF. The CDR3 DNA follows: TGTGCCAGCAGCGCGGGGGCAGGAACAGATAATTCACCCCTCCACTTT.

The rearrangement links TRBV7-2 to TRBJ2-1; TRBD2 matches 11 bases. Germline V gene data show CDR1 as SGHTA and CDR2 as FQGNSA. With V trimmed by 5 bases and J by 5 bases, 11 bases remained unmatched. The CDR3 extends over 17 amino acids. The chain's CDR3 is CASSRNPGLAANNEQFF. The CDR3 region has the DNA TGTGCCAGCAGCCGCAACCCGGGACTAGCGGCCAACAATGAGCAGTTCTTC.

This clonotype was picked up a small number of times. The chain links TRBV7-2 to TRBJ2-1; possibly TRBD2 for D (7 bases). The CDR3 sequence is 14 residues long. CDR1 is SGHTA and CDR2 is FQGNSA in the germline V gene. V was clipped by 5 bases and J by 7 bases, with 15 bases between them. In DNA form, the CDR3 reads TGTGCCAGCAGCGCCGTGGGGGGGCCGAATGAGCAGTTCTTC. Amino acids: CASSAVGGPNEQFF.

This clonotype was seen a handful of times. The rearrangement uses TRBV5-4 and TRBJ2-2; no clear D. Trimming cost V 4 bases and J 2 bases, with 12 bases left between them. This CDR3 is 15 amino acids long. Germline CDR1 and CDR2: SGHNT and YYREEE (reference sequence). CDR3 residues: CASSGDSPNTGELFF. The DNA of the CDR3 is TGTGCCAGCAGCGGCGACTCTCCAAACACCGGGGAGCTGTTTTTT.

The V gene is TRBV9, the J gene TRBJ2-2; TRBD2 is a possible D gene (6 bases). The germline V gene encodes CDR1 SGDLS and CDR2 YYNGEE. This CDR3 is 16 amino acids long. V lost 4 bases to trimming and J lost 0 bases, with 13 bases between them. The CDR3 protein is CASSPRGAPNTGELFF. The CDR3 nucleotides are TGTGCCAGCAGCCCGCGGGGAGCGCCGAACACCGGGGAGCTGTTTTTT.

There are many counts of this clonotype. The chain combines TRBV18 with TRBJ2-1; D gene ambiguous. Trimming took off 0 bases at V and 5 bases at J, with 11 bases between the two ends. This CDR3 region has 15 residues. The germline CDR1 and CDR2 sequences are KGHSH and LQKENI. The CDR3 sequence is CASSPPSQEHNEQFF. CDR3 in DNA: TGTGCCAGCTCACCACCGAGCCAAGAACACAATGAGCAGTTCTTC.

This clonotype was counted ten times or more. The chain carries TRBV9 and TRBJ2-7; D is unresolved. V lost 4 bases and J lost 5, with 13 bases in between. Germline CDR1 reads SGDLS; CDR2 reads YYNGEE. The CDR3 is made up of 13 amino acids. The DNA for the CDR3 is TGTGCCAGCAGCTCAGACCCGGGCCACGAGCAGTACTTC. Its translation is CASSSDPGHEQYF. The full variable domain, with the rest looked up from reference TRBV9 and TRBJ2-7, is DSGVTQTPKHLITATGQRVTLRCSPRSGDLSVYWYQQSLDQGLQFLIQYYNGEERAKGNILERFSAQQFPDLHSELNLSSLELGDSALYFCASSSDPGHEQYFGPGTRLTVT.

In this sample, this clonotype turned up a few times. CDR3 residues: CASSPGGQGEDTQYF. CDR3 sequence (DNA): TGTGCCAGCAGCCCCGGGGGACAGGGGGAAGATACGCAGTATTTT. The chain has TRBV28 and TRBJ2-3; TRBD1 matches 11 bases. CDR1 is MDHEN, CDR2 SYDVKM, per germline. V shed 6 bases, J shed 5 bases, and the junction held 7 bases outside the gene matches. The CDR3 has 15 amino acids. Full variable domain (outside the CDR3, taken from reference TRBV28 and TRBJ2-3): DVKVTQSSRYLVKRTGEKVFLECVQDMDHENMFWYRQDPGLGLRLIYFSYDVKMKEKGDIPEGYSVSREKKERFSLILESASTNQTSMYLCASSPGGQGEDTQYFGPGTRLTVL.

This clonotype was recorded many times. This rearrangement joins TRBV7-2 to TRBJ1-5; perhaps TRBD1 as D (5 bases). The V and J ends lost 5 bases and 4 bases respectively, with 9 bases between them. The germline gives CDR1 SGHTA, CDR2 FQGNSA. This CDR3 comprises 13 residues. The CDR3: CASSPQGNQPQHF. DNA of the CDR3: TGTGCCAGCAGCCCGCAGGGAAATCAGCCCCAGCATTTT.

The chain uses TRBV6-2 or TRBV6-3 and TRBJ2-7; TRBD1 might be the D (6 bases). CDR1 is MNHEY, CDR2 SVGEGT, per germline. Trimming took 6 bases from V and 10 from J, leaving 16 bases between them. This CDR3 has 12 residues. In nucleotides, the CDR3 is TGTGCCAGCAGCGCAACCGAACAGGGCCAGTACTTC. Its protein product is CASSATEQGQYF.

To note about this clonotype: A single base separates this from a much larger clone, so it may be a read error. The chain combines TRBV28 with TRBJ2-7, with 8 nucleotides matching TRBD2. There are 14 residues in the CDR3. Germline V gene data show CDR1 as MDHEN and CDR2 as SYDVKM. CDR3 loop: CANSDRTSRYEQYF. CDR3 in DNA: TGTGCCAACAGTGACCGGACTAGCAGGTACGAGCAGTACTTC.

V usage is TRBV27 and J usage is TRBJ2-7; 7 bases line up with TRBD1. This CDR3 region has 13 residues. Germline CDR1 MNHEY, CDR2 SMNVEV (reference sequence). V dropped 3 bases and J dropped 3; count of bases not matched to a gene: 2. The CDR3 nucleotides read TGTGCCAGCAGTTTTGCAGGGGGCTACGAGCAGTACTTC. Its protein is CASSFAGGYEQYF.

V and J are TRBV29-1 and TRBJ2-1, with 11 bases fitting TRBD2. From germline, CDR1 is SQVTM and CDR2 ANQGSEA. CDR3 size: 15 residues. V shed 4 bases and J 4 bases; nucleotides not matched to a gene: 6. CDR3 in DNA: TGCAGCGTTGGGCCGGGACTAGCGGCTTACAATGAGCAGTTCTTC. Amino acids: CSVGPGLAAYNEQFF.

This clonotype was seen a handful of times. The CDR3 loop reads CASSHTHLRGVNEQFF. The CDR3 coding sequence is TGTGCCAGCAGCCATACCCACCTCCGGGGGGTCAATGAGCAGTTCTTC. The chain is built from TRBV28 and TRBJ2-1; 7 bases agree with TRBD2. Germline V gene sequence: CDR1 MDHEN, CDR2 SYDVKM. The CDR3 extends over 16 amino acids. V gave up 6 bases and J gave up 6 bases; unmatched junction bases: 14.

This clonotype came up a few times. V usage is TRBV7-3 and J usage is TRBJ1-2; 8 bases agree with TRBD1. V was clipped by 6 bases and J by 4 bases; unmatched bases: 4. This CDR3 comprises 13 residues. Germline V gene sequence: CDR1 SGHTA, CDR2 FQGTGA. The CDR3 protein is CASSQGAVYGYTF. The CDR3 region has the DNA TGTGCCAGCAGTCAGGGGGCTGTCTATGGCTACACCTTC.

V usage is TRBV5-1 and J usage is TRBJ2-2; the match to TRBD1 covers 8 bases. Germline V gives CDR1 SGHRS, CDR2 YFSETQ. This CDR3 comprises 15 residues. V shed 1 base and J 5 bases; nucleotides not matched to a gene: 4. The CDR3 loop is CASSLKDRATGELFF. The CDR3 DNA reads as TGCGCCAGCAGCTTGAAGGACAGGGCGACCGGGGAGCTGTTTTTT.

This clonotype was counted at least ten times. The rearrangement joins TRBV28 to TRBJ1-2; D remains ambiguous. The germline V gene encodes CDR1 MDHEN and CDR2 SYDVKM. The V and J ends lost 1 base and 4 bases respectively, with 10 bases between them. The CDR3 is made up of 14 amino acids. The CDR3 DNA reads TGTGCCAGCAGTTTATACCGGCAGATCTATGGCTACACCTTC. Residues: CASSLYRQIYGYTF.

J is TRBJ2-1 and V is TRBV20-1; D is ambiguous. The V gene's germline CDR1 is DFQATT and CDR2 SNEGSKA (reference sequence). V was shortened by 4 bases and J by 6 bases, with 22 bases between the two germline ends. The CDR3 loop spans 16 amino acids. For the CDR3, the DNA is TGCAGTGCTACTCCTCCCGGACGCCCCTCTGCCAATGAGCAGTTCTTC. It is translated as CSATPPGRPSANEQFF.

The sample holds many counts of this clonotype. The chain recombines TRBV5-6 with TRBJ2-6; D is possibly TRBD1 (6 bases). In germline, CDR1 is SGHDT, CDR2 YYEEEE. The CDR3 covers 14 residues. V was pared by 5 bases and J by 8 bases, with 14 bases between. The CDR3 sequence is CASRLGGQPNVLTF. The CDR3 region has the DNA TGTGCCAGCAGGCTGGGTGGACAGCCCAACGTCCTGACTTTC.

This clonotype was observed at least ten times. The J gene is TRBJ1-5, the V gene TRBV6-2 or TRBV6-3; 8 bases match TRBD1. Trimming took 4 bases from V and 5 from J; bases not matched to a gene: 4. Germline V gene data show CDR1 as MNHEY and CDR2 as SVGEGT. This CDR3 region has 14 residues. CDR3 sequence: CASSSQGADQPQHF. In DNA form, the CDR3 reads TGTGCCAGCAGTTCCCAGGGGGCCGATCAGCCCCAGCATTTT.

This clonotype was counted only a few times. The V gene is TRBV5-5, the J gene TRBJ2-7; 9 bases are shared with TRBD1. Losses at the gene ends were 5 bases for V and 5 bases for J; bases not matched to a gene: 5. Germline CDR1 is SGHKS and CDR2 is YYEKEE (reference sequence). The CDR3 totals 13 residues. The CDR3 reads CASSRQGGDEQYF. CDR3 coding DNA: TGTGCCAGCAGTAGACAGGGGGGAGACGAGCAGTACTTC.

This clonotype was found a few times. The rearrangement links TRBV20-1 to TRBJ2-7; no clear D gene. V shed 3 bases and J shed 2 bases, with 20 bases lying between them. CDR3 length equals 16 residues. The V gene's germline CDR1 is DFQATT and CDR2 SNEGSKA (reference sequence). CDR3 residues: CSARSAFRPRPYEQYF. Written as DNA, the CDR3 is TGCAGTGCTAGGAGCGCTTTTCGGCCCCGTCCCTACGAGCAGTACTTC.

A few counts support this clonotype. The V call is TRBV2, the J call TRBJ1-6; 8 bases match TRBD1. CDR3 size: 15 residues. In germline, CDR1 is SNHLY, CDR2 FYNNEI. With V trimmed by 6 bases and J by 7 bases, 8 bases remained unmatched. The DNA for the CDR3 is TGTGCCAGCAGAGGACAGGGAGGCAACAATTCACCCCTCCACTTT. Encoded protein: CASRGQGGNNSPLHF. The complete variable domain, with remaining parts taken from reference TRBV2 and TRBJ1-6, reads EPEVTQTPSHQVTQMGQEVILRCVPISNHLYFYWYRQILGQKVEFLVSFYNNEISEKSEIFDDQFSVERPDGSNFTLKIRSTKLEDSAMYFCASRGQGGNNSPLHFGNGTRLTVT.